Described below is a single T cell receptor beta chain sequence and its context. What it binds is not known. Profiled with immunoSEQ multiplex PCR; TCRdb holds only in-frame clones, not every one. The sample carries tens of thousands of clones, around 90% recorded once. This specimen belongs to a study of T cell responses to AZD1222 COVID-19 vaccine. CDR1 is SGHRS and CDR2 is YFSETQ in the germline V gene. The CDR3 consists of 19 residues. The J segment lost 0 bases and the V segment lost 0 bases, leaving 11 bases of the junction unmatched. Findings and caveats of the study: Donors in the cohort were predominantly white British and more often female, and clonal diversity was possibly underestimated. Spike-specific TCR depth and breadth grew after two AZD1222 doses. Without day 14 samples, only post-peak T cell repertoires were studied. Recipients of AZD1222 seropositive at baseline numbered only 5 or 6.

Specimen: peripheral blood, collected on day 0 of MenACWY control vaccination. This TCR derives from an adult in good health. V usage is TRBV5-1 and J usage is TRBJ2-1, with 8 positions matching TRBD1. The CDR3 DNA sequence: TGCGCCAGCAGCTTGGAGTCAGGGGGCCGAAGCAGCTCCTACAATGAGCAGTTCTTC. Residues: CASSLESGGRSSSYNEQFF.